The TCR beta chain under discussion was sequenced for a study of T cells in Graves' hyperthyroidism and ophthalmopathy. As to this clonotype: The CDR3 end shows no conserved phenylalanine or tryptophan, and so a read error is likely. It is unclear where the CDR3 begins or ends on the DNA, so no DNA is shown, and the CDR3 is as TCRdb lists it.

Template material for amplifying TCR beta CDR3 regions consisted of RNA transcripts. Using the HTBI primer set, a first-round RT-PCR was run on the TCR CDR3. One entry per CDR3 protein results from TCRdb running MiXCR on the multiplex PCR reads. The data contain 550,000 to 700,000 distinct CDR3 sequences, around 45% of them singletons. The sample taken for sequencing was peripheral blood or thyroid tissue (not recorded which). The source is an adult woman with Graves' disease, either hyperthyroidism or ophthalmopathy (not recorded which).

CDR3 residues: CSASQGAALS. V usage is TRBV20-1 and J usage is TRBJ1-1; TRBD1 is the table's D call and was not checked against the DNA. The CDR3 is 10 amino acids in total, end residues counted. Germline CDR1 DFQATT, CDR2 SNEGSKA (reference sequence).